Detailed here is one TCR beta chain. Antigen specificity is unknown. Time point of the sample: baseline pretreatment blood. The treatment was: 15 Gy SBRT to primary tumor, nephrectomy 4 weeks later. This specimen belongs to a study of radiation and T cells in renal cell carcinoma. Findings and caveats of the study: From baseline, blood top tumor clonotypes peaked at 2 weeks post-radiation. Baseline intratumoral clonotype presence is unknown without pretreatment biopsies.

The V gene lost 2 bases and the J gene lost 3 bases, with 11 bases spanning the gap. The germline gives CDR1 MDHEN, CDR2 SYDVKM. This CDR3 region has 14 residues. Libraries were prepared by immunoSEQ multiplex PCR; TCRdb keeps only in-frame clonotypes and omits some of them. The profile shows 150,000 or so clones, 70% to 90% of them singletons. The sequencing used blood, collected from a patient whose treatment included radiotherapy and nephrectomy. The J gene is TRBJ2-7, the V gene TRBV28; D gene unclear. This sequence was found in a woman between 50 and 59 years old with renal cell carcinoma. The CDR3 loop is CASSLIRRNYEQYF. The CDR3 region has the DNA TGTGCCAGCAGTTTAATTCGGCGGAACTACGAGCAGTACTTC.